These 22 T cell receptor beta chains were sequenced from one sample in a study of blood T cell repertoires in COVID-19. The method was immunoSEQ multiplex PCR; TCRdb's version includes in-frame clones alone and lacks a portion of them. The sample gives around 70,000 clones, roughly 80% of which show up once; approximately 4.4% is in the top ten. Sequencing used peripheral blood. The receptors come from a woman of 80 years or more with active or convalescent COVID-19.

The chain employs TRBV4-3 and TRBJ2-2, with 7 bases aligning to TRBD2. CDR1 is LGHNA, CDR2 YSLEER, per germline. The J segment lost 2 bases and the V segment lost 1 base, leaving 10 bases of the junction unmatched. The CDR3 is 18 amino acids. The CDR3 coding sequence is TGCGCCAGCAGCCAAGTTCTAGGTAGCGGGTCAAACACCGGGGAGCTGTTTTTT. Translation gives CASSQVLGSGSNTGELFF.

The chain carries TRBV24-1 and TRBJ1-2; possibly TRBD1 for D (5 bases). The ends were cut back, 9 bases at V and 7 bases at J, with 14 bases in the middle. The CDR3 length is 12 residues. Germline values: CDR1 KGHDR, CDR2 SFDVKD. The CDR3 nucleotides read TGTGCCACCCGGGAGCCCCAGGGTGGCTACACCTTC. It codes for CATREPQGGYTF.

This chain uses TRBV9 with TRBJ2-1; 8 bases fit TRBD1. The CDR3 totals 15 residues. Trimming cost V 1 base and J 5 bases; bases outside gene matches: 5. Looked up from germline, CDR1 is SGDLS and CDR2 is YYNGEE. CDR3 in amino acids: CASSVKDRDHNEQFF. The DNA for the CDR3 is TGTGCCAGCAGCGTAAAGGACAGGGACCACAATGAGCAGTTCTTC.

J is TRBJ2-3 and V is TRBV4-1; 10 bases are shared with TRBD1. The CDR3 runs to 16 residues. The germline gives CDR1 MGHRA, CDR2 YSYEKL. Trimming cost V 4 bases and J 4 bases; bases outside gene matches: 8. The CDR3 sequence: CASSLGQGFVADTQYF. The CDR3 region has the DNA TGCGCCAGCAGCCTGGGACAGGGGTTCGTCGCAGATACGCAGTATTTT.

This chain joins TRBV7-3 and TRBJ1-6, with D uncertain. This CDR3 spans 14 amino acids. The V gene's germline CDR1 is SGHTA and CDR2 FQGTGA. V lost 5 bases and J lost 6, with 11 bases in between. CDR3: CASSVGSGNSPLHF. The CDR3 DNA is TGTGCCAGCAGCGTCGGATCGGGTAATTCACCCCTCCACTTT.

The chain links TRBV28 to TRBJ2-7, with unresolved D. CDR3 length: 13 amino acids. The V end lost 3 bases, the J end lost 2 bases, and 8 bases lay between the germline ends. CDR1 and CDR2 from the germline V gene are MDHEN and SYDVKM. CDR3 loop: CASSLTITYEQYF. The CDR3 DNA reads TGTGCCAGCAGTTTGACAATAACCTACGAGCAGTACTTC.

This clone was counted only a few times. The chain links TRBV19 to TRBJ2-2; 15 bases are a match to TRBD2. CDR1 LNHDA and CDR2 SQIVND come from the germline V gene (reference sequence). Unmatched junction bases numbered 7, after V lost 4 bases and J lost 7 bases. The CDR3 runs 17 residues. CDR3 sequence: CASSTRTSGGDHGELFF. For the CDR3, the DNA is TGTGCCAGTAGTACCAGGACTAGCGGGGGGGACCACGGGGAGCTGTTTTTT.

V and J are TRBV18 and TRBJ1-5; D is possibly TRBD1 (6 bases). CDR3 size: 12 residues. Germline CDR1 reads KGHSH; CDR2 reads LQKENI. Trimming pared 6 bases from V and 5 bases from J, leaving 8 bases between. The DNA of the CDR3 is TGTGCCAGCTCTAAGGGGGATCAGCCCCAGCATTTT. The encoded protein is CASSKGDQPQHF.

V and J are TRBV10-3 and TRBJ2-3; 9 nucleotides align to TRBD1. The V and J ends lost 8 bases and 0 bases, in that order; junction bases with no gene match: 6. The CDR3 is 15 residues long. CDR1 and CDR2 (germline): ENHRY, SYGVKD. Written as DNA, the CDR3 is TGTGCCATCTCGGGACAGGGACCTAGCACAGATACGCAGTATTTT. Translated, it gives CAISGQGPSTDTQYF.

The J gene is TRBJ1-3, the V gene TRBV5-1; D is unresolved. The CDR3 spans 15 residues. Germline V lookup: CDR1 SGHRS, CDR2 YFSETQ. Trimming pared 0 bases from V and 1 base from J, leaving 8 bases between. The CDR3 region is CASSLVGVSGNTIYF. CDR3 bases: TGCGCCAGCAGCTTGGTCGGTGTTTCTGGAAACACCATATATTTT.

This clone was observed a few times. This chain joins TRBV6-2 or TRBV6-3 and TRBJ1-1, with D possibly being TRBD1 (6 bases). Germline assignment: CDR1 MNHEY and CDR2 SVGEGT. This CDR3 has 14 residues. V lost 0 bases and J lost 5, with 10 bases in between. The CDR3 region has the DNA TGTGCCAGCAGTTACTCGAAGGGGGATACTGAAGCTTTCTTT. Protein product: CASSYSKGDTEAFF.

In DNA, the CDR3 is TGTGCCAGCAGTTTCGTGTGGGGCGCAACTAATGAAAAACTGTTTTTT. Residues: CASSFVWGATNEKLFF. The rearrangement uses TRBV27 and TRBJ1-4; a weak D match, TRBD1 (5 bases). The ends were cut back, 3 bases at V and 0 bases at J, with 11 bases in the middle. There are 16 residues in the CDR3. Germline CDR1 reads MNHEY; CDR2 reads SMNVEV (reference sequence). The full variable domain, in which reference TRBV27 and TRBJ1-4 provide the parts outside the CDR3, is EAQVTQNPRYLITVTGKKLTVTCSQNMNHEYMSWYRQDPGLGLRQIYYSMNVEVTDKGDVPEGYKVSRKEKRNFPLILESPSPNQTSLYFCASSFVWGATNEKLFFGSGTQLSVL.

This clone was observed a handful of times. J is TRBJ2-2 and V is TRBV9; no clear D. The V and J ends lost 3 bases and 1 base respectively, with 4 bases between them. The CDR3 totals 13 residues. The germline CDR1 and CDR2 sequences are SGDLS and YYNGEE. The CDR3 loop reads CASSAVNTGELFF. In nucleotides, the CDR3 is TGTGCCAGCAGCGCCGTGAACACCGGGGAGCTGTTTTTT.

J is TRBJ1-1 and V is TRBV29-1, with D perhaps TRBD1 (6 bases). The CDR3 contains 13 residues. Looked up from germline, CDR1 is SQVTM and CDR2 is ANQGSEA. Deletions cut 6 bases from V and 0 bases from J, with 11 bases between. CDR3 region: CSVGQSMNTEAFF. In nucleotides, the CDR3 is TGCAGCGTAGGACAGAGCATGAACACTGAAGCTTTCTTT. The whole variable domain, filled in from reference TRBV29-1 and TRBJ1-1, reads SAVISQKPSRDICQRGTSLTIQCQVDSQVTMMFWYRQQPGQSLTLIATANQGSEATYESGFVIDKFPISRPNLTFSTLTVSNMSPEDSSIYLCSVGQSMNTEAFFGQGTRLTVV.

This clone was recorded only once. This chain connects TRBV11-2 to TRBJ2-2; D is unclear. Germline CDR1 reads SGHAT; CDR2 reads FQNNGV. V was pared by 5 bases and J by 2 bases, with 9 bases between. CDR3 size: 14 residues. CDR3 sequence reads: CASSLWRNTGELFF. CDR3 DNA sequence: TGTGCCAGCAGCCTATGGAGAAACACCGGGGAGCTGTTTTTT.

The rearrangement links TRBV18 to TRBJ2-3; 10 nucleotides align to TRBD2. Germline values: CDR1 KGHSH, CDR2 LQKENI. The CDR3 has 14 residues. The V gene end was trimmed by 4 bases and the J gene end by 4 bases; junction bases not matched to a gene: 2. This chain's CDR3 is CASSLLAGPDTQYF. CDR3 DNA sequence: TGTGCCAGCTCACTACTAGCGGGGCCAGATACGCAGTATTTT.

This chain joins TRBV11-2 and TRBJ2-7, with D perhaps TRBD1 (6 bases). CDR1 and CDR2 (germline): SGHAT, FQNNGV. The ends were cut back, 3 bases at V and 2 bases at J, with 8 bases in the middle. The CDR3 covers 13 residues. CDR3 sequence: CASSFGQTYEQYF. The CDR3 nucleotides are TGTGCCAGCAGCTTCGGACAGACCTACGAGCAGTACTTC.

The genes are TRBV7-9 and TRBJ2-7; 9 bases align to TRBD1. J lost 8 bases, V lost 0 bases, and 5 bases had no gene match. The length of the CDR3 is 14 residues. Germline V gene data show CDR1 as SEHNR and CDR2 as FQNEAQ (reference sequence). The CDR3 region is CASSLAGTGNQQYF. The CDR3 coding sequence is TGTGCCAGCAGCTTAGCCGGGACAGGGAATCAGCAGTACTTC. Filled out from reference TRBV7-9 and TRBJ2-7, the complete variable domain reads DTGVSQNPRHKITKRGQNVTFRCDPISEHNRLYWYRQTLGQGPEFLTYFQNEAQLEKSRLLSDRFSAERPKGSFSTLEIQRTEQGDSAMYLCASSLAGTGNQQYFGPGTRLTVT.

The J gene is TRBJ1-5, the V gene TRBV19, with TRBD1 matching 12 bases. The CDR3 has 18 residues. J was trimmed by 7 bases and V by 9 bases; bases with no gene match: 19. Germline V lookup: CDR1 LNHDA, CDR2 SQIVND (reference sequence). CDR3 coding DNA: TGTGCCAGCGCAACTCTCGGCGGGACAGGGGGCGTTGGGCAGCCCCAGCATTTT. It is translated as CASATLGGTGGVGQPQHF.

CDR3 amino acids: CAWSPSTGGAYNEQFF. Here the CDR3 DNA reads TGTGCCTGGAGTCCCTCGACGGGGGGGGCTTACAATGAGCAGTTCTTC. This sequence joins TRBV30 and TRBJ2-1, with 8 positions matching TRBD2. Germline V gene sequence: CDR1 GTSNPN, CDR2 SVGIG (reference sequence). Germline trimming cut 2 bases from V and 4 bases from J; bases unmatched to any gene: 10. This CDR3 is 16 amino acids long.

This clone was found a few times. The chain combines TRBV6-6 with TRBJ1-2, with D possibly being TRBD1 (6 bases). The germline gives CDR1 MNHNY, CDR2 SVGAGI (reference sequence). The CDR3 runs to 16 residues. Trimming stripped 4 bases from V and 8 bases from J, with 23 bases between. CDR3 amino acids: CASSLTGLSGEWGYTF. The CDR3 DNA reads TGTGCCAGCAGTTTGACAGGTCTATCCGGGGAATGGGGCTACACCTTC.

The chain joins TRBV11-3 to TRBJ1-1; D is unresolved. This CDR3 is 13 amino acids long. The V end lost 4 bases, the J end lost 0 bases, and 6 bases lay between the germline ends. CDR1 is SGHNT, CDR2 YENEEA, per germline. The CDR3 sequence is CASSSQMNTEAFF. CDR3 nucleotides: TGTGCCAGCAGCTCACAGATGAACACTGAAGCTTTCTTT.